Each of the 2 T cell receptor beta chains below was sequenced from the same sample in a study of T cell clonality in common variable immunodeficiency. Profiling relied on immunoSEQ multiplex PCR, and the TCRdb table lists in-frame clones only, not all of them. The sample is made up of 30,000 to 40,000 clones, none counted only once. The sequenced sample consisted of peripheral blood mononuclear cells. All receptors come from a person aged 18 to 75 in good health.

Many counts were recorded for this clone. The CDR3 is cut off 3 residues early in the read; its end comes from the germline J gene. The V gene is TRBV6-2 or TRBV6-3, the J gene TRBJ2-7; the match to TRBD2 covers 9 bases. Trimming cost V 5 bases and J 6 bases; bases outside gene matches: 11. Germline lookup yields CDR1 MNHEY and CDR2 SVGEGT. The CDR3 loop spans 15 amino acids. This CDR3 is CASSPQGSGSSEQYF. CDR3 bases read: TGTGCCAGCAGTCCCCAGGGTAGCGGGAGTTCCGAG.

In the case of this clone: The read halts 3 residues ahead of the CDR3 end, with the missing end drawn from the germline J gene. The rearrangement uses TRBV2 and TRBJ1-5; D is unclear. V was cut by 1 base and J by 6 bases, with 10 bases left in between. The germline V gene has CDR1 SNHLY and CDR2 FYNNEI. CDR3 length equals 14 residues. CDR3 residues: CASSEEGGGQPQHF. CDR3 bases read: TGTGCCAGCAGTGAAGAAGGCGGTGGTCAGCCC.